The 3 T cell receptor delta chains presented below share a single source sample, sequenced in a study of γδ T cells in repeated Plasmodium falciparum infection. TCRdb reran clone calling via CATT on the multiplex PCR reads. Of 50,000 to 65,000 delta-chain clones detected, over 1.5% appear once; the ten largest clones hold roughly 15%. Vgamma9/Vdelta2+ and Vdelta2-negative gammadelta T cells were flow-sorted from PBMC for bulk sequencing. The sequencing sample was made of gamma-delta T cells from blood. The receptor source for this set is a pool of human donors (malaria-infected and uninfected, not separated).

Turning to this clone: The TCRdb protein comes from a much larger clone and disagrees with this DNA's translation at residue 12, likely due to a read error; the protein given here is derived from the DNA. This rearrangement joins TRDV1 to TRDJ1, with 11 bases lining up with TRDD3. The CDR3 contains 25 residues. With V trimmed by 4 bases and J by 0 bases, 31 bases remained unmatched. The V gene's germline CDR1 is TSWWSYY and CDR2 QGS. The CDR3 loop reads CALGAPRREHSCQLGDNSYTDKLIF. The CDR3, as DNA: TGTGCTCTTGGGGCCCCGCGTCGAGAACATTCCTGCCAACTGGGGGATAACTCGTACACCGATAAACTCATCTTT.

This clone came up a few times. The protein given by TCRdb reflects a much larger clone and differs at residue 18 from this DNA's translation, likely from a read error; the protein shown is the DNA's translation. The CDR3 DNA sequence: TGTGCTCTTGGGGAACTTCCCTACTGGGGGATACTCATGACCGATAAACTCACCTTT. This encodes CALGELPYWGILMTDKLTF. The J gene is TRDJ1, the V gene TRDV1, with 12 bases fitting TRDD3. The germline gives CDR1 TSWWSYY, CDR2 QGS. This CDR3 is built from 19 residues.

This clone was seen a few times. With only one base between it and a far larger clone, this is likely a read error. This sample includes further DNA sequences coding for the same CDR3. The chain joins TRDV1 to TRDJ1; D is ambiguous. The CDR3 is 20 residues long. The germline CDR1 and CDR2 sequences are TSWWSYY and QGS. The CDR3 reads CALGELLWEHTGSSVDKLIF. The CDR3 coding sequence is TGTGCTCTTGGGGAACTTTTGTGGGAGCATACCGGCTCCTCGGTCGATAAGCTCATCTTT.